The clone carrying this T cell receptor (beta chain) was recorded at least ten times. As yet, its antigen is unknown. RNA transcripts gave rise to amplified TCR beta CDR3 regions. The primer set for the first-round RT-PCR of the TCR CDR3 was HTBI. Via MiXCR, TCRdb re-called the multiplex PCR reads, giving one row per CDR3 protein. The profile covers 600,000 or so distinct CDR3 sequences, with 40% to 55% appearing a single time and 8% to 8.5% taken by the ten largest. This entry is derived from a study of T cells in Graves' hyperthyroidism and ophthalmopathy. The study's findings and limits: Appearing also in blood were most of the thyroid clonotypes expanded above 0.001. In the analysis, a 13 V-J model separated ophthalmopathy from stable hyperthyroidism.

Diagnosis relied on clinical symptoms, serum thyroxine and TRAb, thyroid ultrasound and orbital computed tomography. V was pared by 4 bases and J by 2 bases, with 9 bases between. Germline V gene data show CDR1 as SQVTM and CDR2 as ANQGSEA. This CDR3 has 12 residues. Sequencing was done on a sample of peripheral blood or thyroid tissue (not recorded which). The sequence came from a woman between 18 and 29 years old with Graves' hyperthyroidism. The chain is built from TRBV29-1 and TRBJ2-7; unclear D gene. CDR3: CSVADGAYEQYF. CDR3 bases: TGCAGCGTTGCGGACGGAGCCTACGAGCAGTACTTC.